This T cell receptor (beta chain) originates from a study of somatic mutations in cytotoxic T cells in rheumatoid arthritis. Study summary: Purity of nearly 100% was reached when some V beta antibody-stained T-cell populations were flow-sorted, including V beta1+ cells sequenced for TCRB.

Notes on the study in general: CD8+ T-cell clonality did not differ significantly between rheumatoid arthritis patients and age-matched healthy controls. 8 of 65 patients had a largest CD8+ clone above 20% of CD8+ cells. Adjustment for multiple comparisons was not applied to the slight TRBV07 underrepresentation observed in rheumatoid arthritis patients.

With respect to this clone: What it recognizes is unknown.

Produced via immunoSEQ multiplex PCR; TCRdb's table is partial and in-frame only. Of tens of thousands of clones listed, roughly four fifths are singletons. J gave up 7 bases and V 8 bases, and 13 bases lay outside the gene matches. The V gene's germline CDR1 is SNHLY and CDR2 FYNNEI. The CDR3 sequence is 15 residues long. V and J are TRBV2 and TRBJ2-1; 8 bases align to TRBD1. The receptor was isolated from a man aged 35 to 55 in good health. The specimen sequenced was CD8+ T cells sorted from blood. CDR3: CASPLRQGALNEQFF. The CDR3, as DNA: TGTGCCAGCCCTTTGAGGCAGGGGGCGCTGAATGAGCAGTTCTTC.